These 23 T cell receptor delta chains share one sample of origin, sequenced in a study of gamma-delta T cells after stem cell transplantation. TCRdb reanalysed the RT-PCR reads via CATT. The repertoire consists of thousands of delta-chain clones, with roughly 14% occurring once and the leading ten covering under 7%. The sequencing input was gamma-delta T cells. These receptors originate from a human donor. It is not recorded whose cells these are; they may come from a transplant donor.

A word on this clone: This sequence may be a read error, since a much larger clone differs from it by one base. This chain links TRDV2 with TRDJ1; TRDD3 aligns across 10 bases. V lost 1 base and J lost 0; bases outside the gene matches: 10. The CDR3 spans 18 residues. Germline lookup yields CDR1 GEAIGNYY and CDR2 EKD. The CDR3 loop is CACDTLCWGISYTDKLIF. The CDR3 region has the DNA TGTGCCTGTGACACTTTGTGCTGGGGGATATCGTACACCGATAAACTCATCTTT.

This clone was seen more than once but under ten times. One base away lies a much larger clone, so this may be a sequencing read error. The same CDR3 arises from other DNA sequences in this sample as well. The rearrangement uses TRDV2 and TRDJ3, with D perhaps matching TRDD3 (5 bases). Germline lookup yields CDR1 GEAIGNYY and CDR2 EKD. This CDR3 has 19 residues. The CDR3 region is CACASLNPGGSWDTRQMFF. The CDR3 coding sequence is TGCGCCTGTGCCTCACTAAATCCGGGGGGCTCCTGGGACACCCGACAGATGTTTTTC.

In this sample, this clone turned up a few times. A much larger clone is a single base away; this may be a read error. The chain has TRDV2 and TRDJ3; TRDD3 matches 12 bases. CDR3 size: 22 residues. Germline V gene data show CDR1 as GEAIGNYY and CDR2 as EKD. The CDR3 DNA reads TGTGCCTGTGGCACCGCGGTGGGATTACTGGGGGATACCCCCTGGGACACCCGACAGATGTTTTTC. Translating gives CACGTAVGLLGDTPWDTRQMFF.

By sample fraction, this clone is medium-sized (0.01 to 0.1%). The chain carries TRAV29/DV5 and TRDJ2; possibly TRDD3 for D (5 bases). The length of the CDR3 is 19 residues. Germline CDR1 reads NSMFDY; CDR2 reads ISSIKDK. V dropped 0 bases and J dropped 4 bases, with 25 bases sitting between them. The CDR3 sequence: CAASGEFPSNTHETAQLFF. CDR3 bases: TGTGCAGCAAGCGGAGAATTCCCCTCCAATACGCACGAGACAGCACAACTCTTCTTT.

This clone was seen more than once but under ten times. The CDR3 DNA sequence: TGTGCAGCAAGCGCGCTGGGGGATACGGGATGGGACACCCGACAGATGTTTTTC. Its translation is CAASALGDTGWDTRQMFF. The genes are TRAV29/DV5 and TRDJ3; 12 bases fit TRDD3. Germline-derived CDR1 and CDR2 are NSMFDY and ISSIKDK. The CDR3 consists of 18 residues. J was trimmed by 4 bases and V by 0 bases; bases with no gene match: 5.

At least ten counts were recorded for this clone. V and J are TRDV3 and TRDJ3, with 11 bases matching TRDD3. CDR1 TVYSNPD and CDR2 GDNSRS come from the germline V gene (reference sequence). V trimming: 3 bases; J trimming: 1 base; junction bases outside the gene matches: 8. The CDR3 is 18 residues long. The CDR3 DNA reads TGTGCCTTGTCCTACTGGGGGATATTTTCCTGGGACACCCGACAGATGTTTTTC. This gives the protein CALSYWGIFSWDTRQMFF.

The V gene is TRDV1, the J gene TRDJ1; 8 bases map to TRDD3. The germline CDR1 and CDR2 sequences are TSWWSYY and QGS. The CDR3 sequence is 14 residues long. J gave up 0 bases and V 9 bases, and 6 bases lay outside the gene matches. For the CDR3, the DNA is TGTGCTCTCAGTAGTGGGGGATACACCGATAAACTCATCTTT. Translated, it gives CALSSGGYTDKLIF.

CDR3 DNA: TGTGCTCTTGGGGAACCCTCCTTCCCCCAAGTCCGACTGGGGGCCCCCCACGATAAACTCATCTTT. It specifies CALGEPSFPQVRLGAPHDKLIF. The chain recombines TRDV1 with TRDJ1, with 8 positions matching TRDD3. Germline V lookup: CDR1 TSWWSYY, CDR2 QGS. CDR3 length: 22 residues. The junction had 26 bases not matched to a gene; V was cut back by 1 base and J by 4 bases.

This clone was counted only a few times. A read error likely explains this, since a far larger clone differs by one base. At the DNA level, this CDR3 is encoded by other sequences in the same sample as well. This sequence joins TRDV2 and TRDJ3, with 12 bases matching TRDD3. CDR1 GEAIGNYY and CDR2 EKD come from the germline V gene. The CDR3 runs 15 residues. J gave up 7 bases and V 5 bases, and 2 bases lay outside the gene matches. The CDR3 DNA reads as TGTGCCTGTGGCTGGGGGATACGTGACACCCGACAGATGTTTTTC. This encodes CACGWGIRDTRQMFF.

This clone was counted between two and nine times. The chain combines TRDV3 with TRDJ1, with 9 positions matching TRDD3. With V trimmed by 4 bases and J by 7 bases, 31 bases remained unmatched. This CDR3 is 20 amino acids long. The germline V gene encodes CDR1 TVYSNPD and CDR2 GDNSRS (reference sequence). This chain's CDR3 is CASQFLKSLVCLGDRGKLIF. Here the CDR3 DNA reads TGTGCCTCCCAGTTCCTAAAGTCACTAGTGTGTTTGGGGGATAGAGGTAAACTCATCTTT. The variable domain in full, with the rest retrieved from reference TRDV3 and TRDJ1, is CDKVTQSSPDQTVASGSEVVLLCTYDTVYSNPDLFWYRIRPDYSFQFVFYGDNSRSEGADFTQGRFSVKHILTQKAFHLVISPVRTEDSATYYCASQFLKSLVCLGDRGKLIFGKGTRVTVEP.

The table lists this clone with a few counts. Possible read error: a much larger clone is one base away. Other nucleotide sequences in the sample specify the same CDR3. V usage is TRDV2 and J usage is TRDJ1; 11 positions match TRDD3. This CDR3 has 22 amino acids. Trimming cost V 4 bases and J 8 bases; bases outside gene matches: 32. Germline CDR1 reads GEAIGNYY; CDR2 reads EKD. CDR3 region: CACEALPARDWGIKRIGDKLIF. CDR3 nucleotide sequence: TGTGCCTGTGAGGCCCTACCCGCCCGGGACTGGGGGATAAAAAGGATAGGCGACAAACTCATCTTT.

The CDR3 nucleotides are TGTGCTCTTGGGGACCTCTTATTTTTC. Translated: CALGDLLFF. J gene calling gave no result, while the V gene is TRDV1. The germline V gene has CDR1 TSWWSYY and CDR2 QGS. The CDR3 is made up of 9 amino acids.

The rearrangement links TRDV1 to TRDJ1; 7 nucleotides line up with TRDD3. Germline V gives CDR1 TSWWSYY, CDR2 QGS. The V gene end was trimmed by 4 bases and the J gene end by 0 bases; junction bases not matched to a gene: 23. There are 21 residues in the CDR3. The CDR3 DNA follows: TGTGCTCTTGGGGCAATACGGGGGGGGGATGTTTTAGGCCCCTACACCGATAAACTCATCTTT. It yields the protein CALGAIRGGDVLGPYTDKLIF.

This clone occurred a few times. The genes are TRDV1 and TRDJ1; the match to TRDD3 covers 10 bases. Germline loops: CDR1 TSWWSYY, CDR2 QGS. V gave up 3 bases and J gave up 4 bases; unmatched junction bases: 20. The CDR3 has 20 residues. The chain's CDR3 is CALGESMITGGWRCNDKLIF. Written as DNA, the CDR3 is TGTGCTCTTGGGGAGTCGATGATTACTGGGGGATGGCGGTGTAACGATAAACTCATCTTT.

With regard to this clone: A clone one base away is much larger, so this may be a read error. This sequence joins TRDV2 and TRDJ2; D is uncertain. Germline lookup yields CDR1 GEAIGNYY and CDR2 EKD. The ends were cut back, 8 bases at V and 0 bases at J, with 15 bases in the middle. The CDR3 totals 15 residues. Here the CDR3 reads CAFGRLTPLTAQLFF. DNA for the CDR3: TGTGCCTTTGGGCGCCTTACCCCTTTGACAGCACAACTCTTCTTT.

The CDR3 sequence: CALKYRLGGTDKLIF. The CDR3 region has the DNA TGTGCTCTTAAGTACAGGCTGGGGGGTACCGATAAACTCATCTTT. The rearrangement links TRDV1 to TRDJ1; 7 nucleotides agree with TRDD3. Germline CDR1 is TSWWSYY and CDR2 is QGS. V lost 8 bases, J lost 2 bases, and 11 bases stayed unmatched. The CDR3 length is 15 residues.

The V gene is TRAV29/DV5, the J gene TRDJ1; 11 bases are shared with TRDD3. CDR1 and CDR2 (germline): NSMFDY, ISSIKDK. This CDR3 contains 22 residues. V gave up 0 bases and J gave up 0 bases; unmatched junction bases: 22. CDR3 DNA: TGTGCAGCAAGCGCCCCCGCTCTACTGGGGGATAGGAGGAGGTGGGACACCGATAAACTCATCTTT. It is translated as CAASAPALLGDRRRWDTDKLIF.

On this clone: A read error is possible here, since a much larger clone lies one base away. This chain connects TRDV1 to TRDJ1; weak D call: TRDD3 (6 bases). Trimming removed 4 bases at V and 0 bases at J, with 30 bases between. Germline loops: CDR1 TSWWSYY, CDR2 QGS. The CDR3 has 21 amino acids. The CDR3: CALGVLTLPLPYWDYTDKLIF. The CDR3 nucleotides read TGTGCTCTTGGGGTACTTACACTACCGCTCCCTTACTGGGATTACACCGATAAACTCATCTTT.

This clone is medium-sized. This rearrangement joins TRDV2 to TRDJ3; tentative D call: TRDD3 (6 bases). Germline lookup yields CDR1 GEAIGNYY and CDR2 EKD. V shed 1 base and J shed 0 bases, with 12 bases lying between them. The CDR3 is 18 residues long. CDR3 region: CACDTWGFSSWDTRQMFF. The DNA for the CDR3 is TGTGCCTGTGACACTTGGGGATTTAGCTCCTGGGACACCCGACAGATGTTTTTC.

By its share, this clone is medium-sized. The CDR3 DNA sequence: TGTGCCTGTGACACCTGGGGGATAGCACAACTCTTCTTT. Its protein is CACDTWGIAQLFF. J is TRDJ2 and V is TRDV2; 8 bases line up with TRDD3. Germline V gene lookup returns CDR1 GEAIGNYY and CDR2 EKD. Unmatched junction bases numbered 0, after V lost 0 bases and J lost 7 bases. The CDR3 consists of 13 residues.

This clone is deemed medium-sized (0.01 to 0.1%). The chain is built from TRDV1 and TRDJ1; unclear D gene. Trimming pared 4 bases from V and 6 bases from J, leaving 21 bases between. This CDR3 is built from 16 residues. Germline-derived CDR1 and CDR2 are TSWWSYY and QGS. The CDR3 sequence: CALGGTLRAGYYKLIF. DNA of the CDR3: TGTGCTCTTGGGGGAACACTACGGGCCGGGTACTATAAACTCATCTTT.

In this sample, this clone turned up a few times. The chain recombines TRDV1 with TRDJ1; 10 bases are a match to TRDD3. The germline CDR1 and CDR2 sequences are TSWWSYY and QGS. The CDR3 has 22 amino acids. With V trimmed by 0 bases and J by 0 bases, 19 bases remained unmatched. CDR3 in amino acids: CALGELVYGLGDVYPNTDKLIF. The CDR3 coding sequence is TGTGCTCTTGGGGAACTCGTCTACGGACTGGGGGATGTTTACCCGAACACCGATAAACTCATCTTT.

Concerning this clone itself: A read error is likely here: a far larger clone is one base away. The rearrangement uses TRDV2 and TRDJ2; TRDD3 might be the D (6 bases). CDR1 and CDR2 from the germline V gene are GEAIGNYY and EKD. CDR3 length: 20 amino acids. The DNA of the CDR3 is TGTGCCTGTGGCACCGCGGTTTCCAAGGATCCCTGGGGTGAGACAGCACAACTCTTCTTT. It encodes CACGTAVSKDPWGETAQLFF.